This T cell receptor beta chain appears in the sequencing data of a study of blood T cell repertoires in COVID-19. On the study more broadly: Specimens from acute and convalescent COVID-19 originated in the United States, Italy and Spain. T cells, B-cell-depleted T cells, or PBMCs provided the cDNA or gDNA that served as material.

Germline V gene lookup returns CDR1 MNHEY and CDR2 SMNVEV (reference sequence). Trimming shortened V by 6 bases and J by 1 base, and 17 bases separated the two germline ends. The CDR3 consists of 16 residues. Method: immunoSEQ multiplex PCR; TCRdb's copy keeps in-frame clones and lacks some. Of approximately 200,000 clones listed, roughly 84% are singletons. In this sample, this clone turned up a few times. The source material was PBMCs or T cells enriched from blood (not recorded which). The TCR comes from a man aged 25 to 40 in a cohort exposed to, infected with or recovered from COVID-19 (not recorded which). This rearrangement joins TRBV27 to TRBJ2-3; tentative D call: TRBD1 (5 bases). The chain's CDR3 is CASRLVGQPGTDTQYF. The DNA of the CDR3 is TGTGCCAGCAGGCTTGTGGGGCAACCCGGCACAGATACGCAGTATTTT.